This T cell receptor (beta chain) was identified in a study of blood T cell repertoires in COVID-19. Germline V lookup: CDR1 LNHDA, CDR2 SQIVND (reference sequence). This CDR3 is built from 16 residues. J lost 7 bases, V lost 5 bases, and 11 bases had no gene match. The method was immunoSEQ multiplex PCR; TCRdb's version includes in-frame clones alone and lacks a portion of them. This sample carries 150,000 to 170,000 clones, around 82% of them seen once, and the ten largest clones take approximately 0.63%. The source material was peripheral blood. The rearrangement joins TRBV19 to TRBJ2-1, with TRBD2 matching over 10 bases. The sequence was obtained from a man aged 60 to 69 with COVID-19, enrolled during active disease. CDR3 in amino acids: CASSARLSSGRNEQFF. In DNA, the CDR3 is TGTGCCAGTAGTGCACGACTTTCTAGCGGGAGAAATGAGCAGTTCTTC.